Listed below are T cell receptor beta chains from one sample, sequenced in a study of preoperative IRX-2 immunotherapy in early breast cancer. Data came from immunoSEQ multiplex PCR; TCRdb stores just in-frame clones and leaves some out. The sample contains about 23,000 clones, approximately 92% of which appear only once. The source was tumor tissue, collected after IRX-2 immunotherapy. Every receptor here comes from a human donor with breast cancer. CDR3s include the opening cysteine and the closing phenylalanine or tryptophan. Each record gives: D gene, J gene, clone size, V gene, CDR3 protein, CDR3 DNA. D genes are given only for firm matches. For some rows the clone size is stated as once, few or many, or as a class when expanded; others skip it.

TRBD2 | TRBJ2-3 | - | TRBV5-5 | CASSLDGGSISTDTQYF | TGTGCCAGCAGCTTGGATGGCGGGAGTATAAGCACAGATACGCAGTATTTT
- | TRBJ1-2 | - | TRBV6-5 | CASSSLDWGYGYTF | TGTGCCAGCAGTTCACTGGACTGGGGCTATGGCTACACCTTC
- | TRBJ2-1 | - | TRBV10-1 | CASSERNEQFF | TGCGCCAGCAGTGAAAGAAATGAGCAGTTCTTC
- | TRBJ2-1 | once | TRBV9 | CASTPNAEGNEQFF | TGTGCCAGCACCCCTAATGCCGAGGGGAATGAGCAGTTCTTC
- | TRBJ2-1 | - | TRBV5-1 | CASRAAGTYSYNEQFF | TGCGCCAGCAGAGCAGCCGGGACATACTCCTACAATGAGCAGTTCTTC
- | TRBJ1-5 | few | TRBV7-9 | CASSGGNQPQHF | TGTGCCAGCAGCGGAGGCAATCAGCCCCAGCATTTT
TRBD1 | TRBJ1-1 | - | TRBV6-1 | CASSGGTGGLSTEAFF | TGTGCCAGCAGTGGGGGAACAGGGGGCCTTAGCACTGAAGCTTTCTTT
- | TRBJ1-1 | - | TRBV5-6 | CASSSRVPREAFF | TGTGCCAGCAGCTCCAGGGTTCCCCGTGAGGCTTTCTTT
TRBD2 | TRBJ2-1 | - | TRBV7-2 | CASSARGSSYNEQFF | TGTGCCAGCAGCGCGCGGGGGAGCTCCTACAATGAGCAGTTCTTC
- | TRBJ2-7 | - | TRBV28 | CASSWGNYEQYF | TGTGCCAGCAGTTGGGGAAACTACGAGCAGTACTTC
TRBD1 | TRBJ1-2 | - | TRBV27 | CASSLRQGVAYGYTF | TGTGCCAGCAGTTTAAGGCAGGGGGTCGCCTATGGCTACACCTTC
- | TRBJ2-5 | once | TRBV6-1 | CASSEAGHQGETQYF | TGTGCCAGCAGTGAAGCGGGGCACCAGGGAGAGACCCAGTACTTC